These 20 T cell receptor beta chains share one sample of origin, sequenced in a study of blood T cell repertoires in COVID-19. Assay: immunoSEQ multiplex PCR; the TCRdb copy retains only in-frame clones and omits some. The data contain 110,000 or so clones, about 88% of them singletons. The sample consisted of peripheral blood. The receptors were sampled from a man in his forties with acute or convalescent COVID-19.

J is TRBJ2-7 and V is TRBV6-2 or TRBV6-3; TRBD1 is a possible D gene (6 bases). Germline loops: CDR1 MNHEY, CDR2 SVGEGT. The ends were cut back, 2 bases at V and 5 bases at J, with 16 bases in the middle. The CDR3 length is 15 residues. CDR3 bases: TGTGCCAGCAGTTACGACAGAGACAGGATCAACGAGCAGTACTTC. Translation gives CASSYDRDRINEQYF.

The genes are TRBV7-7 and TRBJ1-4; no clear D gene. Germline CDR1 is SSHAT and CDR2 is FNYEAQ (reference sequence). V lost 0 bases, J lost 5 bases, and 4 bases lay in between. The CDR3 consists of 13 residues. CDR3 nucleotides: TGTGCCAGCAGCTTAGCCCTGAATGAAAAACTGTTTTTT. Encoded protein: CASSLALNEKLFF.

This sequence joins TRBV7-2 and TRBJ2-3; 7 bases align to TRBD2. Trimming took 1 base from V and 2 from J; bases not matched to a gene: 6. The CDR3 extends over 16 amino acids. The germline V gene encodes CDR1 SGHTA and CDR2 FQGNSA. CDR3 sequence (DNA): TGTGCCAGCAGCTTAGGCCCCAGCGGGGCCACAGATACGCAGTATTTT. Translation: CASSLGPSGATDTQYF.

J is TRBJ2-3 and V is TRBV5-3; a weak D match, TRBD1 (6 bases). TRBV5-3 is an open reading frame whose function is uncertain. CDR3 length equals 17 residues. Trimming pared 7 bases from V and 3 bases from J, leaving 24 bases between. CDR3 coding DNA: TGTGCCAGAGCTAACCTGACAGGTCACTCTAGAACAGATACGCAGTATTTT. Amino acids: CARANLTGHSRTDTQYF.

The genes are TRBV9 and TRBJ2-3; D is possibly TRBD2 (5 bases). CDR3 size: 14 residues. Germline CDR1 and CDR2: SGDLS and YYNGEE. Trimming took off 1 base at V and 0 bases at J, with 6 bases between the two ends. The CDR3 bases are TGTGCCAGCAGCGTACGGGGTAGCACAGATACGCAGTATTTT. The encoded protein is CASSVRGSTDTQYF.

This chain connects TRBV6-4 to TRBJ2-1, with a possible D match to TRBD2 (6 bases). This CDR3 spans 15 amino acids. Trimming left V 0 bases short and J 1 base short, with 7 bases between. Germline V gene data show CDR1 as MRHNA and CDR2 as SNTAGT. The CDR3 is CASSDSAGSYNEQFF. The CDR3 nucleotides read TGTGCCAGCAGTGACTCGGCGGGGTCCTACAATGAGCAGTTCTTC.

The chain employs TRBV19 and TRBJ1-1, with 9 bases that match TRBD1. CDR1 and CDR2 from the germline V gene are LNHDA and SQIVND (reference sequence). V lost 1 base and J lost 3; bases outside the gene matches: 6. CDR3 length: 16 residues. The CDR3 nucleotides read TGTGCCAGTAGTATAGGGGACAGGGTCCTCTACACTGAAGCTTTCTTT. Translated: CASSIGDRVLYTEAFF.

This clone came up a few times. CDR3 coding DNA: TGTGCCAGCAGCGGCATAGCGGGGGGGCCAGGAGATACGCAGTATTTT. Its translation: CASSGIAGGPGDTQYF. The chain links TRBV27 to TRBJ2-3; 11 positions agree with TRBD2. Germline V gene sequence: CDR1 MNHEY, CDR2 SMNVEV (reference sequence). After removal of 6 bases from V and 5 bases from J, the junction contained 10 bases not matched to a gene. This CDR3 spans 16 amino acids.

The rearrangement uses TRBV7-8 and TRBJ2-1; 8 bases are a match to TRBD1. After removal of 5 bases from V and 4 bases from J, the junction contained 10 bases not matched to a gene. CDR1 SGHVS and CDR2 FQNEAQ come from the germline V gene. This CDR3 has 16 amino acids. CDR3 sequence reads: CASSVYRGIIYNEQFF. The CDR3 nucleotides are TGTGCCAGCAGCGTCTACAGGGGGATTATATACAATGAGCAGTTCTTC.

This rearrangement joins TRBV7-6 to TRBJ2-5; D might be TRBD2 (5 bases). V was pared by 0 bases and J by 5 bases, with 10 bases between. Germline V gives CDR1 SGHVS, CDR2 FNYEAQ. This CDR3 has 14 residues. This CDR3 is CASSLALAGETQYF. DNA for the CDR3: TGTGCCAGCAGCTTAGCGCTAGCTGGGGAGACCCAGTACTTC.

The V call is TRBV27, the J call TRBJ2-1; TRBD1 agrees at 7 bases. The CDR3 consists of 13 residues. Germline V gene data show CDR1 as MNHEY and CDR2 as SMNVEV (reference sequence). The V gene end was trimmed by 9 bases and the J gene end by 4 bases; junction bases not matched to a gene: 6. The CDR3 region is CASRQGGYNEQFF. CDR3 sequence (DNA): TGTGCCAGTAGACAGGGTGGGTACAATGAGCAGTTCTTC.

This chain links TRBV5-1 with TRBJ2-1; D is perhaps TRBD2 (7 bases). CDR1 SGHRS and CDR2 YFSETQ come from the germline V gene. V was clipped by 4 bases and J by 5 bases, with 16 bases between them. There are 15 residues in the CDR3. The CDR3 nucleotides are TGCGCCAGCAGCCCCTTAGGGGGGGACCACAATGAGCAGTTCTTC. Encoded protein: CASSPLGGDHNEQFF.

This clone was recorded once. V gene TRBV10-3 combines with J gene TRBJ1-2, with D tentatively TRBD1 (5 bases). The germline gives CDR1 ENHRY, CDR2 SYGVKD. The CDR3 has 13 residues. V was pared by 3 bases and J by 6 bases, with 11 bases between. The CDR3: CAISDTGNNGYTF. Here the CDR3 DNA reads TGTGCCATCAGTGATACAGGAAACAATGGCTACACCTTC.

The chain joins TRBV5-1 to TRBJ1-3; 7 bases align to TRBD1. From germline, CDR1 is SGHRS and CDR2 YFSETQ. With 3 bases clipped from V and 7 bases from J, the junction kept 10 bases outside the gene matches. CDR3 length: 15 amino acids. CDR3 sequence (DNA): TGCGCCAGCAGCTCCCAAGGACAGGTGATGAACACCATATATTTT. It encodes CASSSQGQVMNTIYF.

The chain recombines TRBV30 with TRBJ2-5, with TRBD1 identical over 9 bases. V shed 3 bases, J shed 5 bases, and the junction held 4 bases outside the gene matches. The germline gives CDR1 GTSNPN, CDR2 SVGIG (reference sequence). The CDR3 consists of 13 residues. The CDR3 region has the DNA TGTGCCTGGAGCAGGACAGGGGCGGAGACCCAGTACTTC. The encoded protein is CAWSRTGAETQYF.

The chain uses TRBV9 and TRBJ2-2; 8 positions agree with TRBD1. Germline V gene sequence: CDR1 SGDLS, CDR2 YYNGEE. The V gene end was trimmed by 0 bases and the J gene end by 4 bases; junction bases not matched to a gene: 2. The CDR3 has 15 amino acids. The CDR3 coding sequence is TGTGCCAGCAGCGTAGGGACAGGGCCCACCGGGGAGCTGTTTTTT. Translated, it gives CASSVGTGPTGELFF.

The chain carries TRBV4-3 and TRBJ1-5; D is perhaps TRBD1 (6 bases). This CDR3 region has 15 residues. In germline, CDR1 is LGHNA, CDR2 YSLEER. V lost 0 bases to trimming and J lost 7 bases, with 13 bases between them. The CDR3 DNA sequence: TGCGCCAGCAGCCAAGACAGGGGAGCATACCAGCCCCAGCATTTT. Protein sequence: CASSQDRGAYQPQHF.

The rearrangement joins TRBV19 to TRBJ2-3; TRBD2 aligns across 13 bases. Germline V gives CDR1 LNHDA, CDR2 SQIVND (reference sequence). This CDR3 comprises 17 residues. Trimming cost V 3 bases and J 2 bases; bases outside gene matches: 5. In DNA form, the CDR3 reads TGTGCCAGTAGTATTGGACTAGCGGGGGCAATCACAGATACGCAGTATTTT. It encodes CASSIGLAGAITDTQYF.

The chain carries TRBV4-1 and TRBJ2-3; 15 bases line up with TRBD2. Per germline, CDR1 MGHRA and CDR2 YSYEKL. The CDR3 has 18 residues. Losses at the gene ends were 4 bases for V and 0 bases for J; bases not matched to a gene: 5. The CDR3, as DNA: TGCGCCAGCAGCCGGACTAGCGGGGGGGCCGGGAGCACAGATACGCAGTATTTT. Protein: CASSRTSGGAGSTDTQYF.

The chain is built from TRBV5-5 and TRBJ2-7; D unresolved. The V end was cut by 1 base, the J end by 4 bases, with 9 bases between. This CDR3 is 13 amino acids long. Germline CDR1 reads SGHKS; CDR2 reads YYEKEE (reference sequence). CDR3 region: CASSLHSSYEQYF. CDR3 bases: TGTGCCAGCAGCTTGCACTCTTCGTACGAGCAGTACTTC.